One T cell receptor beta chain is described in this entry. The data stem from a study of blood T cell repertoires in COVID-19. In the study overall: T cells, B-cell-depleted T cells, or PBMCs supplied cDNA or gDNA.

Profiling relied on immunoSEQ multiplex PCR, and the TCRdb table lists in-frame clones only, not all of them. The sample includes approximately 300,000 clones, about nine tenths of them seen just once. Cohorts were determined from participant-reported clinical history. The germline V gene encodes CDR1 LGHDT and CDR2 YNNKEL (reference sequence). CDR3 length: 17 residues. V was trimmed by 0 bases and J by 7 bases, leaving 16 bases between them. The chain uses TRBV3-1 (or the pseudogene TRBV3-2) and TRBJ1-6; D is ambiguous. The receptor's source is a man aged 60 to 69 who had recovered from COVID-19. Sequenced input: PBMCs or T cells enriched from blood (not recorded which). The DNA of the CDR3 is TGTGCCAGCAGCCAAGATTGGCAGGCGGGCCGGAATTCACCCCTCCACTTT. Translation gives CASSQDWQAGRNSPLHF.